This TCR beta chain came from a study of regulatory T cells. This CDR3 region has 12 residues. The germline CDR1 and CDR2 sequences are MDHEN and SYDVKM. Trimming cost V 4 bases and J 6 bases, with 10 bases left between them. Primers: 52 TRBV forward and 13 TRBJ reverse. Sequencing used immunoSEQ multiplex PCR; TCRdb keeps in-frame clones, though not all of them. There are tens of thousands of clones in the sample; roughly 92% occur only once, and 0.8% to 1% lies in the top ten. Study-wide points: Hydrophobic residues at CDR3 positions 6 and 7 were enriched in conventional CD4+ T cells of CD3G-deficient patients.

Sorting split CD4+ cells into CD25-high CD127-low Tregs and CD25-low CD127-high conventional T cells. About this clone itself: Antigen specificity is unknown.

Specimen: conventional CD4+ T cells sorted from blood. The clonotype was recovered from a child aged 2 to 15 with CD3G deficiency. V gene TRBV28 combines with J gene TRBJ2-7, with a weak D call TRBD1 (6 bases). The CDR3 nucleotides read TGTGCCAGCAGTTCAACAGGGTTCGAGCAGTACTTC. Translated: CASSSTGFEQYF. Drawing the rest from reference TRBV28 and TRBJ2-7, the complete variable domain is DVKVTQSSRYLVKRTGEKVFLECVQDMDHENMFWYRQDPGLGLRLIYFSYDVKMKEKGDIPEGYSVSREKKERFSLILESASTNQTSMYLCASSSTGFEQYFGPGTRLTVT.